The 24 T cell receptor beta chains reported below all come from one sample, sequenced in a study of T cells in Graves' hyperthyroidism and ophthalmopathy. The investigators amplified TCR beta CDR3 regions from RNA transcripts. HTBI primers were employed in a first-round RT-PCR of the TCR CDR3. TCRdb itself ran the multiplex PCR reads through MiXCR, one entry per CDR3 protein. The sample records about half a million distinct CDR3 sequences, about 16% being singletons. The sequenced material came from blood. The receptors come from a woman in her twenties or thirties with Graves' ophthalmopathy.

CDR3 DNA sequence: TGTGCCAGCAGCCTCCACAGGGCTGCCTACAATGAGCAGTTCTTC. It specifies CASSLHRAAYNEQFF. The V and J genes are TRBV14 and TRBJ2-1; D may be TRBD1 (6 bases). The CDR3 length is 15 residues. Germline assignment: CDR1 SGHDN and CDR2 FVKESK. V was trimmed by 4 bases and J by 2 bases, leaving 12 bases between them.

In nucleotides, the CDR3 is TGTGCCAGTAGGACAGGGTCTTGGAAGACCCAGTACTTC. Protein: CASRTGSWKTQYF. The chain is built from TRBV6-1 and TRBJ2-5, with 8 bases that match TRBD1. The CDR3 runs 13 residues. The J segment lost 6 bases and the V segment lost 9 bases, leaving 9 bases of the junction unmatched. Germline values: CDR1 MNHNS, CDR2 SASEGT.

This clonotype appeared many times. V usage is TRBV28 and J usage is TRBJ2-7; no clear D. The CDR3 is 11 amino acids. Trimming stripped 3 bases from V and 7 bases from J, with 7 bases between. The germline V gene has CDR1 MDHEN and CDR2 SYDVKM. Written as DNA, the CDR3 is TGTGCCAGCAGTTTTGCCGCGGAGCAGTACTTC. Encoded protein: CASSFAAEQYF.

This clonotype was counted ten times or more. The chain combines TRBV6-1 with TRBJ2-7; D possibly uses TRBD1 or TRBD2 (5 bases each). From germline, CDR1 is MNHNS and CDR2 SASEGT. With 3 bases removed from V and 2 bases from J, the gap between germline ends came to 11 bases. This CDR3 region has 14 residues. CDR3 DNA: TGTGCCAGCAGTGACGGGACCGACCCCTACGAGCAGTACTTC. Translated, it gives CASSDGTDPYEQYF.

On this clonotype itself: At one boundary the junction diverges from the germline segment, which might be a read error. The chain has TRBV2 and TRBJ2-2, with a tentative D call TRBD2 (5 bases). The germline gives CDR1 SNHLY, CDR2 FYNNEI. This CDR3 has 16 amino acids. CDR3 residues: CASTEGLSGRTGELFF. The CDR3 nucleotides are TGTGCCAGCACTGAAGGACTTTCAGGACGCACCGGGGAGCTGTTTTTT.

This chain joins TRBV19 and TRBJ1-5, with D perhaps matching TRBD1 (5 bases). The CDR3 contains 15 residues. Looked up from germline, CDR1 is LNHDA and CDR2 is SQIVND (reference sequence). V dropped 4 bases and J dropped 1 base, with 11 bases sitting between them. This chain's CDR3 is CASSTLQGSNQPQHF. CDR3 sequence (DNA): TGTGCCAGTAGTACCCTCCAGGGAAGCAATCAGCCCCAGCATTTT.

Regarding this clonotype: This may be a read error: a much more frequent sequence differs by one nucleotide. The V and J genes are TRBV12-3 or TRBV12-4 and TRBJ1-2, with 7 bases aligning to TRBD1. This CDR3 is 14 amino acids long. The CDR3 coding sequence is TGTGCCAACAGTCTGCAGGGGGGTAGCTATGGCTACACCTTC. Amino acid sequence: CANSLQGGSYGYTF.

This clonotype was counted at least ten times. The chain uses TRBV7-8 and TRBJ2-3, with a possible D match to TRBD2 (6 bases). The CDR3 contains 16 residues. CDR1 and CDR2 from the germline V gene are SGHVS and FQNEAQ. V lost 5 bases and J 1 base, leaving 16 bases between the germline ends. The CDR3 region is CASSPYERVGTDTQYF. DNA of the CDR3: TGTGCCAGCAGCCCGTACGAGCGGGTAGGCACAGATACGCAGTATTTT.

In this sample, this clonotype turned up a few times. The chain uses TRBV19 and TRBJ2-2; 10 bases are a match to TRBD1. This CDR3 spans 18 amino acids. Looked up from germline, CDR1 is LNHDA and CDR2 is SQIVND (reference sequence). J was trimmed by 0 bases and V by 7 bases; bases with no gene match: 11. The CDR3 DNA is TGTGCCAGTACCCCCCAGGGACAGGGGCGATCGAACACCGGGGAGCTGTTTTTT. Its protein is CASTPQGQGRSNTGELFF.

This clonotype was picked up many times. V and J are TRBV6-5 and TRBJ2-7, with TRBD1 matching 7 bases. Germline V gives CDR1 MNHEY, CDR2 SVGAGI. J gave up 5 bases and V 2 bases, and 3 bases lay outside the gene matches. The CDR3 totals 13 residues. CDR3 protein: CASSYTGTDEQYF. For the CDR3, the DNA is TGTGCCAGCAGTTACACGGGGACAGACGAGCAGTACTTC.

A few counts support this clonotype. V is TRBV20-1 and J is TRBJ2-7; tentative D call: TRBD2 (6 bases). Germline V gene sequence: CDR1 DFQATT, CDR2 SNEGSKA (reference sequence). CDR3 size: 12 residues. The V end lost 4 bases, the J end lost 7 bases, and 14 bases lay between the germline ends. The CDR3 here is CSANRERGEQYF. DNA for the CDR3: TGCAGTGCTAATCGGGAGAGGGGAGAGCAGTACTTC.

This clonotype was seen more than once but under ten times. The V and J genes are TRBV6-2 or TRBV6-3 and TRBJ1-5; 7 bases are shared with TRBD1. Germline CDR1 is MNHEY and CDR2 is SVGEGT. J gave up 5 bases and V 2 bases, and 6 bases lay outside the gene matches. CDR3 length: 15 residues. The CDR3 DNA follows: TGTGCCAGCAGTTACAGGGGGCGCAGGGATCAGCCCCAGCATTTT. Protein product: CASSYRGRRDQPQHF.

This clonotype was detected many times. Written as DNA, the CDR3 is TGTGCCAGCACCCTTGGACAGGGGGCCACTGAAGCTTTCTTT. Translated: CASTLGQGATEAFF. The rearrangement joins TRBV28 to TRBJ1-1; TRBD1 matches at 11 bases. CDR3 length: 14 amino acids. Per germline, CDR1 MDHEN and CDR2 SYDVKM. Trimming took 7 bases from V and 4 from J; bases not matched to a gene: 5.

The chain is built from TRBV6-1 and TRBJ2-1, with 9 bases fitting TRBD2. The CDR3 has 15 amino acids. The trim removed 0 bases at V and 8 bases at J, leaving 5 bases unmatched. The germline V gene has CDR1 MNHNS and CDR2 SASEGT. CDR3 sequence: CASSEAGLATYEQFF. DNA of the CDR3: TGTGCCAGCAGTGAAGCGGGACTAGCAACGTATGAGCAGTTCTTC.

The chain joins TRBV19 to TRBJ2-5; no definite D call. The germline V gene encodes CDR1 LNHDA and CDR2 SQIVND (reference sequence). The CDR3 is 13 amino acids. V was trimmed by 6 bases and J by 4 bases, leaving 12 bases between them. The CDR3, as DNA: TGTGCCAGTAGCACGGAAGAAGGAGAGACCCAGTACTTC. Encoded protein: CASSTEEGETQYF.

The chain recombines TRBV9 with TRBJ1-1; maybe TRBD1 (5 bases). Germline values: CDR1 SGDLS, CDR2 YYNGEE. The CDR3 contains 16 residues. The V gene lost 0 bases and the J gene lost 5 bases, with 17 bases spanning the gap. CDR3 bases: TGTGCCAGCAGCGTAGGCTCAGGGTCAGCTTTTACTGAAGCTTTCTTT. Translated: CASSVGSGSAFTEAFF.

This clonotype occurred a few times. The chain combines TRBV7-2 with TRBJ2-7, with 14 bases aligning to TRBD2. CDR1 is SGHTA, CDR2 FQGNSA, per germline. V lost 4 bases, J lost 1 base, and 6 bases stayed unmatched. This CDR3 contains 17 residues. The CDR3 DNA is TGTGCCAGCAGCTGGACTAGCGGGAGGAAGAGGTCCTACGAGCAGTACTTC. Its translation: CASSWTSGRKRSYEQYF.

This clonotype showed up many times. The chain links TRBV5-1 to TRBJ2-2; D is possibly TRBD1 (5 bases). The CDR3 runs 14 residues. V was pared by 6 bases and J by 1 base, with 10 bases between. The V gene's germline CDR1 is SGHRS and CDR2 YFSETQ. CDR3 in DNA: TGCGCCAGCAAGTGGACAAAGAACACCGGGGAGCTGTTTTTT. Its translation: CASKWTKNTGELFF.

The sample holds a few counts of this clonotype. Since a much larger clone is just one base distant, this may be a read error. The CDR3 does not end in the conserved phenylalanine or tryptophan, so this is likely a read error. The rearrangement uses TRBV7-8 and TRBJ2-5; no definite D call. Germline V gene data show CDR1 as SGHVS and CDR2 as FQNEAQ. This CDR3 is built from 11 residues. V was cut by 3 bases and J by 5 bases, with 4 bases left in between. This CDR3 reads CASSFVETQYL. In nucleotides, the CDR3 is TGTGCCAGCAGCTTTGTCGAGACCCAGTACCTC.

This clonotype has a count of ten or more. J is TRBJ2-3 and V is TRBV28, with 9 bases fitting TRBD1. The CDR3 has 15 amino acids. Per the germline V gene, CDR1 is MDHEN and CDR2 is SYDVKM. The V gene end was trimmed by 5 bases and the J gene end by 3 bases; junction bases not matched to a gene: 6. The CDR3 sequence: CASSLPGQGTDTQYF. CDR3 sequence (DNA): TGTGCCAGCAGTCTCCCGGGACAGGGAACAGATACGCAGTATTTT.

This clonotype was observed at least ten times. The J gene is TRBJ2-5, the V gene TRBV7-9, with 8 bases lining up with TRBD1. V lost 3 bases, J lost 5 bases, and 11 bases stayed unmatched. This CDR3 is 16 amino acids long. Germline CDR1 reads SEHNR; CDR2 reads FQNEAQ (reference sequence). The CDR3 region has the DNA TGTGCCAGCAGCTTCCTTGGACAGGGCGAAACGGAGACCCAGTACTTC. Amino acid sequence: CASSFLGQGETETQYF.

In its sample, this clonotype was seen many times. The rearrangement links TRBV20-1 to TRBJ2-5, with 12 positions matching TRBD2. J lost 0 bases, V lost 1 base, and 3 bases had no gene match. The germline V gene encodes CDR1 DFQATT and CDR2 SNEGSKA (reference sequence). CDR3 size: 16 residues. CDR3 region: CSARGSSGRDQETQYF. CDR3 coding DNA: TGCAGTGCTAGAGGTTCTAGCGGGAGGGACCAAGAGACCCAGTACTTC.

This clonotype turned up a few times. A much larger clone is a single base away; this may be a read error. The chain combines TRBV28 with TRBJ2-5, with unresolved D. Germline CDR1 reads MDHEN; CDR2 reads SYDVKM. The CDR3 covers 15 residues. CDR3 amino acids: CASSPYTVGQEAQYF. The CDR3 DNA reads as TGTGCCAGCAGTCCTTATACCGTTGGCCAAGAGGCCCAGTACTTC.

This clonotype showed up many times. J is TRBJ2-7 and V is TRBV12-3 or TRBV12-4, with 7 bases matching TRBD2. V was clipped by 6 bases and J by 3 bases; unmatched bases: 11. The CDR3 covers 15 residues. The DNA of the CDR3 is TGTGCCAGCAGCGGTCTGCCGGGAGGCGACTACGAGCAGTACTTC. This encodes CASSGLPGGDYEQYF.